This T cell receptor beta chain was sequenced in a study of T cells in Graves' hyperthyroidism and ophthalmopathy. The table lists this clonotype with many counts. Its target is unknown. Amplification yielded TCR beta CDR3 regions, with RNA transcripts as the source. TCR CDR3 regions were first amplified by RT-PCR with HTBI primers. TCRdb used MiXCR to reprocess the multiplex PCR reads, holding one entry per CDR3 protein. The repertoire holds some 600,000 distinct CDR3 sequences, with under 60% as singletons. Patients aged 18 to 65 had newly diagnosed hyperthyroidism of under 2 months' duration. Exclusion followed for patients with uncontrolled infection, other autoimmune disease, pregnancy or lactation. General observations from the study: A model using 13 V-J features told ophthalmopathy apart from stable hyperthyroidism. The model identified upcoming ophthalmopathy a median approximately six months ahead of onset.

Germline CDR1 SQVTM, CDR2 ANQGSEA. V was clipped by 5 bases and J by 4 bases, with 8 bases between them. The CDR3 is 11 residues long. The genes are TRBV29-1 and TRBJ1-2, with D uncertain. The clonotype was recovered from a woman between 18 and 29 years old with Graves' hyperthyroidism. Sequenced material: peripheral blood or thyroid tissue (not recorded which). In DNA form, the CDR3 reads TGCAGCGTTCTAAGTGGCTATGGCTACACCTTC. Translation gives CSVLSGYGYTF. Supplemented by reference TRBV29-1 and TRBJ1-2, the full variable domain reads SAVISQKPSRDICQRGTSLTIQCQVDSQVTMMFWYRQQPGQSLTLIATANQGSEATYESGFVIDKFPISRPNLTFSTLTVSNMSPEDSSIYLCSVLSGYGYTFGSGTRLTVV.